This entry is about one TCR beta chain. The data derive from a study of long-term antiretroviral therapy in people with HIV. The immunoSEQ assay was v3.0, run at survey level. TCRdb's table, derived via immunoSEQ multiplex PCR, lists solely in-frame clones and lacks some. Of tens of thousands of clones in the sample, around 90% were seen once. CDR3 length: 12 residues. CDR1 is MNHNY, CDR2 SVGAGI, per germline (reference sequence). Trimming took off 8 bases at V and 8 bases at J, with 12 bases between the two ends. The material was unsorted PBMCs, obtained 0.2 years before starting antiretroviral therapy. This chain links TRBV6-6 with TRBJ1-4; D remains ambiguous. The clonotype comes from a man aged 18 to 30 with HIV. Here the CDR3 DNA reads TGTGCCAGCGGGAGGACTCGGGAAAAACTGTTTTTT. Translation: CASGRTREKLFF.